The following is a TCR beta chain sequence with its context. Its target is not known. Repertoires were sampled repeatedly during chemoradiotherapy. TCRdb's table, derived via immunoSEQ multiplex PCR, lists solely in-frame clones and lacks some. The sample lists about 68,000 clones, 88% occurring once. The CDR3 contains 15 residues. The V end lost 4 bases, the J end lost 0 bases, and 11 bases lay between the germline ends. The germline gives CDR1 SEHNR, CDR2 FQNEAQ (reference sequence). The data were taken from a study of chemoradiotherapy in HPV16-positive cancers. Overall study findings and caveats: The functional HPV-specific definition rests on just a couple of HPV16-positive patients.

V usage is TRBV7-9 and J usage is TRBJ2-3; D is possibly TRBD2 (6 bases). This sequence originates from a human donor with HPV-associated anogenital cancer. The specimen was blood, collected from a patient who underwent chemoradiotherapy. The CDR3 DNA sequence: TGTGCCAGCAGCTCCCGACTAGAGAGCACAGATACGCAGTATTTT. It encodes CASSSRLESTDTQYF.